A single sample gave rise to the 3 T cell receptor beta chains below, sequenced in a study of blood T cell repertoires in COVID-19. The assay was immunoSEQ multiplex PCR, and TCRdb's table has in-frame clones only and misses some. Here the sample spans 100,000 to 150,000 clones, approximately 85% being singletons. The material sequenced was peripheral blood. These receptors all come from a human donor in a cohort sampled during active COVID-19.

The CDR3 loop is CATSRDRPSHSNQPQHF. DNA for the CDR3: TGTGCCACCAGCCGGGACAGACCATCCCATAGCAATCAGCCCCAGCATTTT. The chain links TRBV24-1 to TRBJ1-5; 7 nucleotides agree with TRBD1. Per germline, CDR1 KGHDR and CDR2 SFDVKD. With 7 bases clipped from V and 0 bases from J, the junction kept 11 bases outside the gene matches. This CDR3 is 17 amino acids long.

The chain combines TRBV7-2 with TRBJ2-7; TRBD2 agrees at 14 bases. Trimming cost V 4 bases and J 5 bases; bases outside gene matches: 4. CDR1 is SGHTA, CDR2 FQGNSA, per germline. The CDR3 consists of 15 residues. Written as DNA, the CDR3 is TGTGCCAGCAGCTGGACTAGCGGGAGGAGGAACGAGCAGTACTTC. Amino acid sequence: CASSWTSGRRNEQYF. Filled out from reference TRBV7-2 and TRBJ2-7, the complete variable domain reads GAGVSQSPSNKVTEKGKDVELRCDPISGHTALYWYRQSLGQGLEFLIYFQGNSAPDKSGLPSDRFSAERTGGSVSTLTIQRTQQEDSAVYLCASSWTSGRRNEQYFGPGTRLTVT.

The genes are TRBV7-6 and TRBJ1-1; the match to TRBD1 covers 8 bases. Germline lookup yields CDR1 SGHVS and CDR2 FNYEAQ. The CDR3 sequence is 13 residues long. The V and J ends lost 5 bases and 4 bases, in that order; junction bases with no gene match: 3. The DNA of the CDR3 is TGTGCCAGCAGCCCGGGACAGGCCACTGAAGCTTTCTTT. Translated, it gives CASSPGQATEAFF.